The 4 T cell receptor beta chains given below trace back to one sample, sequenced in a study of blood T cells in healthy people across ages. It was with a sample-barcoded 5' primer and a J-beta primer mix that a second PCR of roughly 6 to 12 cycles was run. TCRdb re-called the 5' RACE reads through MiXCR, storing one row per CDR3 protein. The table has approximately 1,700,000 distinct CDR3 sequences, more than 35% seen once. What was sequenced was blood. The receptors originated from a human donor in good health.

This clonotype was observed at least ten times. The V gene is TRBV19, the J gene TRBJ1-5; D is unclear. This CDR3 has 13 residues. The germline gives CDR1 LNHDA, CDR2 SQIVND (reference sequence). Trimming pared 0 bases from V and 4 bases from J, leaving 4 bases between. The CDR3 here is CASSIDHNQPQHF. In DNA form, the CDR3 reads TGTGCCAGTAGTATAGATCATAATCAGCCCCAGCATTTT.

The J gene is TRBJ2-1, the V gene TRBV7-3, with D hard to call. Trimming pared 4 bases from V and 6 bases from J, leaving 10 bases between. CDR3 length equals 13 residues. The V gene's germline CDR1 is SGHTA and CDR2 FQGTGA. For the CDR3, the DNA is TGTGCCAGCAGCTCCTCCCGGAGCAATGAGCAGTTCTTC. Protein sequence: CASSSSRSNEQFF.

This clonotype has a handful of counts. The chain recombines TRBV7-9 with TRBJ2-1, with 10 bases identical to TRBD1. From germline, CDR1 is SEHNR and CDR2 FQNEAQ (reference sequence). The J segment lost 8 bases and the V segment lost 3 bases, leaving 4 bases of the junction unmatched. The CDR3 length is 14 residues. The CDR3 coding sequence is TGTGCCAGCAGCTTGGGACAGGGGAGGTATGAGCAGTTCTTC. Protein product: CASSLGQGRYEQFF.

The chain recombines TRBV2 with TRBJ2-5; D is uncertain. Looked up from germline, CDR1 is SNHLY and CDR2 is FYNNEI. CDR3 length: 13 amino acids. The V gene lost 6 bases and the J gene lost 4 bases, with 12 bases spanning the gap. CDR3 bases: TGTGCCAGCAGCGTTACAAAGGGAGAGACCCAGTACTTC. Translated, it gives CASSVTKGETQYF.